This T cell receptor (beta chain) was retrieved from a study of shared T cell receptors in the human thymus. This clone was counted between two and nine times. V lost 4 bases, J lost 7 bases, and 28 bases lay in between. The CDR3 sequence is 19 residues long. The V gene's germline CDR1 is SGHVS and CDR2 FNYEAQ. The repertoire was sequenced with immunoSEQ multiplex PCR; TCRdb's copy has only in-frame clones and lacks some. Counted here are around 730,000 clones, over 75% occurring once; the ten biggest clones make up 0.0095% to 0.013%. The same sample was also used in a study of human thymus T cells. This second study says: During corrective heart surgery, resections were taken, and the thymus tissue came from them. The related literature has documented a marked overlap of thymic repertoires among unrelated individuals.

Sequencing used thymocytes. The V call is TRBV7-6, the J call TRBJ1-4; D is perhaps TRBD1 (6 bases). The clonotype originates from a girl in the first two years of life with a congenital heart defect. The CDR3 sequence: CASSSYTDWDIPGGEKLFF. DNA of the CDR3: TGTGCCAGCAGCTCCTATACTGATTGGGACATCCCAGGTGGTGAAAAACTGTTTTTT.